This T cell receptor (beta chain) was captured in a study of tumor and adjacent non-tumor tissue in lung cancer. The wider study: Stage I to III disease affected about ten men and roughly five women aged about 30 to 85.

The CDR3 sequence is 12 residues long. Germline V gives CDR1 MNHNS, CDR2 SASEGT. A modified ARM-PCR protocol with three rounds of nested PCR amplified TCRbeta. TCRdb itself ran the multiplex PCR reads through MiXCR, one entry per CDR3 protein. Of around 40,000 distinct CDR3 sequences listed, approximately 57% are singletons. Note on this clonotype: An end of the junction does not agree with germline; a read error may underlie this.

RNA was extracted from bulk tissue without any cell sorting. This non-tumor lung sample came from over 3 cm beyond the tumor edge. Material: distant non-tumor lung tissue. The chain is built from TRBV6-1 and TRBJ1-1; 7 bases are shared with TRBD1. This receptor was identified in a man aged 45-60 years with non-small cell lung cancer. The CDR3 DNA reads as TGTGTCAGCATTGCGGACAGGCCTGATGCTTTCTTT. Translating gives CVSIADRPDAFF.